This TCR beta chain appears in the sequencing data of a study of T cells in Graves' hyperthyroidism and ophthalmopathy. The CDR3 spans 14 residues. The V gene's germline CDR1 is SEHNR and CDR2 FQNEAQ (reference sequence). The V and J ends lost 4 bases and 4 bases respectively, with 12 bases between them. Amplification targeted TCR beta CDR3 regions from RNA transcripts. Carried out on the TCR CDR3, a first-round RT-PCR used the HTBI primer set. From the multiplex PCR reads, TCRdb called clonotypes with MiXCR, one entry per CDR3 protein. Altogether a few hundred thousand distinct CDR3 sequences are present, around 15% being singletons, with the ten largest covering 30%. This clonotype has ten or more counts. First hyperthyroidism diagnosis is when the blood sample was obtained, before any ophthalmopathy symptoms.

The sequencing sample was made of blood. This sequence joins TRBV7-9 and TRBJ2-3; possible D gene TRBD2, 6 bases. The receptor was isolated from a woman aged 45-65 years with Graves' hyperthyroidism that later progressed to Graves' ophthalmopathy. Written as DNA, the CDR3 is TGTGCCAGCAGCTACAGACTAGTGGCAGATACGCAGTATTTT. It codes for CASSYRLVADTQYF. Variable domain in full (rest from reference TRBV7-9 and TRBJ2-3): DTGVSQNPRHKITKRGQNVTFRCDPISEHNRLYWYRQTLGQGPEFLTYFQNEAQLEKSRLLSDRFSAERPKGSFSTLEIQRTEQGDSAMYLCASSYRLVADTQYFGPGTRLTVL.